This T cell receptor beta chain was sequenced during a study of CD8 T cells in ankylosing spondylitis. Quantitative molecular-barcoded 5'-RACE generated the TCR beta libraries. One entry per CDR3 protein, called by TCRdb with MiXCR from the 5' RACE reads. This table has under 300,000 distinct CDR3 sequences, approximately 11% appearing once. The V and J ends lost 0 bases and 3 bases, in that order; junction bases with no gene match: 3. Per germline, CDR1 DFQATT and CDR2 SNEGSKA (reference sequence). The CDR3 consists of 16 residues. This clonotype was observed at least ten times. The antigen is undetermined. The study, taken as a whole, reports: Peripheral blood held disease-linked clones only at relatively low frequency, and these were CD8+.

The V call is TRBV20-1, the J call TRBJ2-2, with 11 bases lining up with TRBD2. This sequence was found in a male donor with ankylosing spondylitis or in good health (not recorded which). The sequenced sample consisted of blood, either unsorted or a sorted T cell fraction (not recorded which). The DNA of the CDR3 is TGCAGTGCTAGAGATCAACTAGCGGGGGACACCGGGGAGCTGTTTTTT. Encoded protein: CSARDQLAGDTGELFF.